This T cell receptor (beta chain) originates from a study of metastatic and nonmetastatic thyroid tumors. As for the study in general: Samples came from malignant and benign thyroid patients, and repertoires were compared across blood and tumor or nodule tissue. Study results and caveats: TCR beta diversity was reportedly significantly higher in malignant thyroid tumors than benign nodules, in blood and tumor.

In the case of this clone: No antigen is known for it.

Thyroid surgery had not been preceded by any treatment in any patient. V gave up 6 bases and J gave up 7 bases; unmatched junction bases: 12. The CDR3 is 15 amino acids. Germline values: CDR1 PRHDT, CDR2 FYEKMQ (reference sequence). In the source study's methods: Using the CDR3 differences seen across clinicopathological groups, the authors built a distant-metastasis classifier for papillary thyroid cancer, which was meant to discriminate distant-metastatic patients. Using MiXCR, TCRdb re-called clones from the PCR reads. TCRdb assigned the V and J calls; the authors' analysis was not used. Of approximately 15,000 clones in the sample, roughly 22% were seen once.

This chain uses TRBV13 with TRBJ2-7; 10 bases are shared with TRBD2. The receptor's source is a female donor with papillary thyroid cancer or a benign thyroid nodule (not recorded which). Some clones in this sample may be carry-over from other donors' samples. The source material was adjacent normal tissue. The CDR3 DNA follows: TGTGCCAGCAGTTTAAGCGGGGGGGCCGTAGGAGAGCAGTACTTC. Protein: CASSLSGGAVGEQYF.